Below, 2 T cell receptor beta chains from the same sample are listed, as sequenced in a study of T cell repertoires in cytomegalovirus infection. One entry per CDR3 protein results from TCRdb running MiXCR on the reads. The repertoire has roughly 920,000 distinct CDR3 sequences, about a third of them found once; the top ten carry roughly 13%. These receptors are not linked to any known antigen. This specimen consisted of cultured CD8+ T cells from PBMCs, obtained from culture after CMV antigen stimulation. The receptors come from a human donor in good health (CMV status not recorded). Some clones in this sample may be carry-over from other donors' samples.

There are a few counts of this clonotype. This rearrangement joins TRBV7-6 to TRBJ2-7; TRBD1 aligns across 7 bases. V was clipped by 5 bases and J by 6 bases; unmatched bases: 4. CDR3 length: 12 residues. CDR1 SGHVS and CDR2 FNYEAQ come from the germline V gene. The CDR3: CASSAGGSEQYF. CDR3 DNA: TGTGCCAGCAGCGCAGGGGGTTCCGAGCAGTACTTC.

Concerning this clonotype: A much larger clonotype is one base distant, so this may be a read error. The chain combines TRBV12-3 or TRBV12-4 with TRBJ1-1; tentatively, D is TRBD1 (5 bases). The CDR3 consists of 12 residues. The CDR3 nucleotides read TGTGCCAGCAGCTTAGGGGTCCCTGAAGCTTTCTTT. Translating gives CASSLGVPEAFF.